The 23 T cell receptor beta chains below all came from one sample that was sequenced in a study of PD-1 blockade in mismatch repair-deficient tumors (dated by TCRdb to about 2017). The library relied on the immunoSEQ multiplex PCR assay. TCRdb obtained this table from immuneACCESS and retained in-frame rearrangements with V and J assigned. These tables miss some clones; where compared with another copy, unresolved V genes account for less than half of the shortfall, and the remainder is unexplained. The sample includes tens of thousands of clones, with 88% observed a single time. The leading ten clones occupy 14% of the sample. The specimen comprised peripheral blood, sampled 52 weeks after starting pembrolizumab. Source of these receptors: an adult with mismatch repair-deficient cancer.

The V gene is TRBV5-1, the J gene TRBJ2-7; 8 bases align to TRBD1. The V and J ends lost 4 bases and 1 base, in that order; junction bases with no gene match: 4. In germline, CDR1 is SGHRS, CDR2 YFSETQ. The CDR3 contains 14 residues. The CDR3 loop is CASSHRDRSYEQYF. The DNA for the CDR3 is TGCGCCAGCAGCCACCGGGACAGGTCCTACGAGCAGTACTTC.

The CDR3 region has the DNA TGTGCCAGCAGTGAACCTTCAGGGGGCTACGAGCAGTACTTC. Residues: CASSEPSGGYEQYF. The gene calls are TRBV2 and TRBJ2-7; TRBD1 matches at 7 bases. Germline lookup yields CDR1 SNHLY and CDR2 FYNNEI. The J segment lost 3 bases and the V segment lost 2 bases, leaving 4 bases of the junction unmatched. There are 14 residues in the CDR3.

The chain links TRBV5-1 to TRBJ2-7, with 9 nucleotides matching TRBD2. V lost 5 bases and J lost 5; bases outside the gene matches: 5. Germline V lookup: CDR1 SGHRS, CDR2 YFSETQ. This CDR3 region has 13 residues. CDR3 residues: CASRASGAHEQYF. The DNA of the CDR3 is TGCGCCAGCAGGGCTAGCGGGGCCCACGAGCAGTACTTC.

The chain employs TRBV5-1 and TRBJ2-7, with 9 bases lining up with TRBD1. Germline V CDR1 and CDR2: SGHRS, YFSETQ. V trimming: 6 bases; J trimming: 0 bases; junction bases outside the gene matches: 4. The CDR3 is 14 amino acids. Here the CDR3 reads CASTPTGGSYEQYF. In DNA, the CDR3 is TGCGCCAGCACCCCGACAGGGGGCTCCTACGAGCAGTACTTC.

The V and J genes are TRBV30 and TRBJ2-7, with D unresolved. CDR3 length: 13 residues. Trimming removed 2 bases from V and 2 bases from J, with 10 bases in between. Germline-derived CDR1 and CDR2 are GTSNPN and SVGIG (reference sequence). The CDR3 DNA reads as TGTGCCTGGAGTAGAGACACAGCCTACGAGCAGTACTTC. It encodes CAWSRDTAYEQYF.

The J gene is TRBJ1-5, the V gene TRBV10-2, with TRBD1 as a possible D gene (6 bases). Germline values: CDR1 WSHSY, CDR2 SAAADI. The CDR3 extends over 13 amino acids. The ends were cut back, 7 bases at V and 4 bases at J, with 11 bases in the middle. The CDR3 is CASTSGDNQPQHF. CDR3 nucleotides: TGCGCCAGCACCTCAGGGGATAATCAGCCCCAGCATTTT.

This clone was observed once. The chain joins TRBV4-1 to TRBJ2-4; TRBD2 agrees at 12 bases. V gave up 3 bases and J gave up 1 base; unmatched junction bases: 7. CDR3 length: 18 residues. Germline V gives CDR1 MGHRA, CDR2 YSYEKL. The CDR3: CASSHSTSGSEAKNIQYF. CDR3 in DNA: TGCGCCAGCAGCCACTCGACTAGCGGGAGTGAGGCCAAAAACATTCAGTACTTC.

The rearrangement uses TRBV29-1 and TRBJ2-1; 11 bases agree with TRBD1. The CDR3 loop spans 13 amino acids. The V segment lost 7 bases and the J segment 4 bases; nucleotides outside the gene matches: 3. Looked up from germline, CDR1 is SQVTM and CDR2 is ANQGSEA. This chain's CDR3 is CSGRDRGYNEQFF. The CDR3 bases are TGCAGCGGCCGGGACAGGGGGTACAATGAGCAGTTCTTC.

The chain links TRBV9 to TRBJ2-1; 11 positions match TRBD2. Germline V lookup: CDR1 SGDLS, CDR2 YYNGEE. The CDR3 is made up of 14 amino acids. Trimming cost V 4 bases and J 3 bases; bases outside gene matches: 0. As DNA, the CDR3 is TGTGCCAGCAGCACTAGCGGGGGCTACAATGAGCAGTTCTTC. Residues: CASSTSGGYNEQFF. The full variable domain, completed using reference TRBV9 and TRBJ2-1, is DSGVTQTPKHLITATGQRVTLRCSPRSGDLSVYWYQQSLDQGLQFLIQYYNGEERAKGNILERFSAQQFPDLHSELNLSSLELGDSALYFCASSTSGGYNEQFFGPGTRLTVL.

The V and J genes are TRBV4-2 and TRBJ1-4; D not certain. The CDR3 consists of 15 residues. CDR1 and CDR2 from the germline V gene are LGHNA and YNFKEQ. V lost 0 bases to trimming and J lost 5 bases, with 10 bases between them. The CDR3 nucleotides are TGTGCCAGCAGCCAAGATTTTTTTGGGAATGAAAAACTGTTTTTT. It translates to CASSQDFFGNEKLFF.

This clone was seen a few times. V and J are TRBV11-2 and TRBJ2-7, with 8 bases fitting TRBD1. The CDR3 is 16 residues long. Germline V CDR1 and CDR2: SGHAT, FQNNGV. The V gene end was trimmed by 5 bases and the J gene end by 3 bases; junction bases not matched to a gene: 12. The DNA for the CDR3 is TGTGCCAGCAGCCCCGACTTGGGGACAGGTAACTACGAGCAGTACTTC. This codes for CASSPDLGTGNYEQYF.

The chain carries TRBV6-5 and TRBJ1-2; D is possibly TRBD1 (5 bases). V gave up 0 bases and J gave up 4 bases, with 9 bases separating them. This CDR3 comprises 14 residues. The germline gives CDR1 MNHEY, CDR2 SVGAGI. The DNA for the CDR3 is TGTGCCAGCAGTTACTCCGGGGGTGGCTATGGCTACACCTTC. Its translation: CASSYSGGGYGYTF.

The chain is built from TRBV2 and TRBJ2-3; TRBD2 aligns across 15 bases. Germline V gene lookup returns CDR1 SNHLY and CDR2 FYNNEI. CDR3 length equals 16 residues. V gave up 4 bases and J gave up 5 bases; unmatched junction bases: 4. CDR3 residues: CASSAGLAGGRDTQYF. CDR3 nucleotides: TGTGCCAGCAGTGCGGGACTAGCGGGAGGTCGAGATACGCAGTATTTT.

The chain couples TRBV6-6 to TRBJ2-5; D remains unclear. Germline CDR1 reads MNHNY; CDR2 reads SVGAGI (reference sequence). V shed 5 bases and J shed 2 bases, with 9 bases lying between them. The CDR3 contains 13 residues. CDR3 amino acids: CASSRTKQETQYF. CDR3 nucleotide sequence: TGTGCCAGCAGTCGGACGAAACAAGAGACCCAGTACTTC.

The DNA for the CDR3 is TGTGCCAGTAGTATATCGGGGAGCGATTACACTGAAGCTTTCTTT. Residues: CASSISGSDYTEAFF. The chain has TRBV19 and TRBJ1-1; D ambiguous. This CDR3 has 15 residues. Germline V CDR1 and CDR2: LNHDA, SQIVND (reference sequence). Trimming stripped 2 bases from V and 3 bases from J, with 13 bases between.

This clone came up once. CDR3 DNA sequence: TGTGCCAGCAGAGAAACAGGGGGCACTGAAAAACTGTTTTTT. It translates to CASRETGGTEKLFF. This chain links TRBV2 with TRBJ1-4; 9 bases match TRBD1. The CDR3 extends over 14 amino acids. CDR1 and CDR2 from the germline V gene are SNHLY and FYNNEI. Trimming at V came to 6 bases and at J to 7 bases, leaving 6 bases not matched to a gene.

This rearrangement joins TRBV4-3 to TRBJ1-5, with no clear D. CDR1 is LGHNA, CDR2 YSLEER, per germline. Trimming stripped 0 bases from V and 5 bases from J, with 11 bases between. The CDR3 extends over 15 amino acids. In DNA form, the CDR3 reads TGCGCCAGCAGCCAAGATACCGGGTACCATCAGCCCCAGCATTTT. This encodes CASSQDTGYHQPQHF.

The table lists this clone with a few counts. The chain joins TRBV18 to TRBJ2-7; 9 nucleotides agree with TRBD1. Germline V gives CDR1 KGHSH, CDR2 LQKENI. This CDR3 is 15 amino acids long. Trimming removed 3 bases from V and 2 bases from J; junction bases left unmatched: 5. CDR3 amino acids: CASSPRGTGTYEQYF. The CDR3 region has the DNA TGTGCCAGCTCACCGAGAGGGACAGGGACCTACGAGCAGTACTTC.

The V and J genes are TRBV9 and TRBJ2-3, with no clear D. The germline CDR1 and CDR2 sequences are SGDLS and YYNGEE. The CDR3 runs to 15 residues. V was pared by 3 bases and J by 4 bases, with 15 bases between. CDR3 amino acids: CASSEGISSADTQYF. Written as DNA, the CDR3 is TGTGCCAGCAGCGAGGGAATTTCTAGTGCAGATACGCAGTATTTT.

The chain combines TRBV7-2 with TRBJ2-7, with D possibly matching TRBD2 (6 bases). The CDR3 consists of 16 residues. The ends were cut back, 2 bases at V and 3 bases at J, with 17 bases in the middle. The germline gives CDR1 SGHTA, CDR2 FQGNSA. CDR3 loop: CASSLYGREPDYEQYF. CDR3 bases: TGTGCCAGCAGCTTATATGGCCGGGAGCCCGACTACGAGCAGTACTTC.

The chain joins TRBV6-6 to TRBJ1-2, with D maybe TRBD1 (6 bases). Looked up from germline, CDR1 is MNHNY and CDR2 is SVGAGI (reference sequence). The CDR3 has 14 residues. V lost 5 bases and J 0 bases, leaving 10 bases between the germline ends. The CDR3 DNA sequence: TGTGCCAGCAGTGGACAGAGAGCTAACTATGGCTACACCTTC. Its translation: CASSGQRANYGYTF.

The rearrangement joins TRBV25-1 to TRBJ2-3, with 9 bases lining up with TRBD2. The CDR3 sequence is 16 residues long. The V gene end was trimmed by 4 bases and the J gene end by 2 bases; junction bases not matched to a gene: 7. The germline CDR1 and CDR2 sequences are MGHDK and SYGVNS. The CDR3 DNA follows: TGTGCCAGCAGTGGTTCAGCGGGAGGCTACACAGATACGCAGTATTTT. Protein sequence: CASSGSAGGYTDTQYF.

The rearrangement uses TRBV28 and TRBJ2-7, with 8 bases that match TRBD2. From germline, CDR1 is MDHEN and CDR2 SYDVKM. The CDR3 is 15 residues long. V lost 3 bases, J lost 0 bases, and 4 bases stayed unmatched. The CDR3 spells CASSFWTSYSYEQYF. The CDR3 bases are TGTGCCAGCAGTTTTTGGACTAGCTACTCCTACGAGCAGTACTTC.